This is a list of T cell receptor beta chains from one sample in a study of blood T cell repertoires in COVID-19. Sequencing was performed with immunoSEQ multiplex PCR; in TCRdb, only in-frame clones are kept and a portion is missing. The repertoire holds 98,000 or so clones, 84% seen once, with 20% to 30% in the top ten. What was sequenced was peripheral blood. These receptors were collected from a man in his sixties with acute or convalescent COVID-19. The CDR3 runs from the conserved cysteine through the conserved F or W. Fields, in order: clone size, J gene, D gene, V gene, CDR3 DNA, CDR3 protein. A D gene is named only where the DNA matches it firmly. Clone sizes are given selectively: once, few, many, or a class where the clone is expanded.

>.|TRBJ1-1|TRBD1|TRBV24-1
TGTGCCACCAGAGGGACAGGCCTTGAAGCTTTCTTT
CATRGTGLEAFF
>once|TRBJ2-5|.|TRBV5-1
TGCGCCAGCAGCTTGGAACAGTACGGTAGGGAGACCCAGTACTTC
CASSLEQYGRETQYF
>.|TRBJ1-1|.|TRBV19
TGTGCCAGTAGGGTGTCGGGAAAGGCTCCCACTGAAGCTTTCTTT
CASRVSGKAPTEAFF
>.|TRBJ2-4|.|TRBV4-1
TGCGCCAGCAGCCTCTCGACAGTAGCCAAAAACATTCAGTACTTC
CASSLSTVAKNIQYF
>.|TRBJ2-1|.|TRBV27
TGTGCCAGCAGTCCCGAGGGACTTGCTAGCCCCGAGCAGTTCTTC
CASSPEGLASPEQFF
>.|TRBJ2-2|.|TRBV28
TGTGCCAGCAGTTTCTCCAACACCGGGGAGCTGTTTTTT
CASSFSNTGELFF
>.|TRBJ1-1|.|TRBV19
TGTGCCAGTAGTACAGGGTCGCGGACTGAAGCTTTCTTT
CASSTGSRTEAFF
>.|TRBJ1-1|.|TRBV3-1/TRBV3-2
TGTGCCAGCAGCCAAGATTGGAGAGGAGACACTGAAGCTTTCTTT
CASSQDWRGDTEAFF
>.|TRBJ1-1|.|TRBV29-1
TGCAGCGTCCACGACAGGAACACTGAAGCTTTCTTT
CSVHDRNTEAFF
>.|TRBJ2-1|TRBD2|TRBV3-1/TRBV3-2
TGTGCCAGCAGCCAAGGGGGGGGAGAGGGTGAGCAGTTCTTC
CASSQGGGEGEQFF
>.|TRBJ1-2|.|TRBV11-2
TGTGCCAGCAGCTTAGGGGGGGAAAACTATGGCTACACCTTC
CASSLGGENYGYTF
>.|TRBJ2-1|.|TRBV6-5
TGTGCCAGCAGTCGGGGTCGGCATGAGCAGTTCTTC
CASSRGRHEQFF
>.|TRBJ1-5|.|TRBV12-2
TGTGCAAGTCGCCTTGGGGCGTCGGAAGATCATAGCAATCAGCCCCAGCATTTT
CASRLGASEDHSNQPQHF
>.|TRBJ2-1|TRBD2|TRBV3-1/TRBV3-2
TGTGCCAGCAGCCAGGGAGCGGGAGCCTACAATGAGCAGTTCTTC
CASSQGAGAYNEQFF
>once|TRBJ2-4|TRBD1|TRBV7-2
TGTGCCAGCAGCCGCATAGGGGGCTTCATAGCCAAAAACATTCAGTACTTC
CASSRIGGFIAKNIQYF
>.|TRBJ1-2|.|TRBV2
TGTGCCAGCAGTGAGGAGGGCCGTGGAAGGGGCTACACCTTC
CASSEEGRGRGYTF
>.|TRBJ2-1|.|TRBV7-9
TGTGCCAGCAGCCTACCGGCACAGGGACAATATGAGCAGTTCTTC
CASSLPAQGQYEQFF
>.|TRBJ2-3|TRBD2|TRBV25-1
TGTGCCAGCAGTGAAGTAGCGGGGCACACAGATACGCAGTATTTT
CASSEVAGHTDTQYF
>.|TRBJ2-1|TRBD2|TRBV25-1
TGTGCCAGCAGTGTTGCGGGGGTCAATGAGCAGTTCTTC
CASSVAGVNEQFF
>.|TRBJ2-7|TRBD1|TRBV5-6
TGTGCCAGCAGCCCGGAGACAGGGGGTTCTTTCTACGAGCAGTACTTC
CASSPETGGSFYEQYF
>once|TRBJ2-2|TRBD2|TRBV10-3
TGTGCCATCAGGCGGACTAGCGGGACCACCGGGGAGCTGTTTTTT
CAIRRTSGTTGELFF
>.|TRBJ2-1|.|TRBV6-1
TGTGCCAGCAGTGAAGCGCACGGTGGGCACAATGAGCAGTTCTTC
CASSEAHGGHNEQFF
>.|TRBJ2-3|TRBD1|TRBV25-1
TGTGCCAGCAGTGAATGGGGACAGGGAAGGTCTCTGGATACGCAGTATTTT
CASSEWGQGRSLDTQYF
>.|TRBJ2-7|TRBD2|TRBV6-5
TGTGCCAGCTACGGACTAGCGGGATACGAGCAGTACTTC
CASYGLAGYEQYF
>.|TRBJ2-3|TRBD1|TRBV10-3
TGTGCCATCAAGGTCCAGGGGGACACAGATACGCAGTATTTT
CAIKVQGDTDTQYF
>.|TRBJ2-1|TRBD2|TRBV10-1
TGCGCCAGTGGGGGACTAGCGGGAGTTAATGAGCAGTTCTTC
CASGGLAGVNEQFF
>.|TRBJ1-2|TRBD1|TRBV12-3/TRBV12-4
TGTGCCAGCAAAGGACAGGCGGGCTATGGCTACACCTTC
CASKGQAGYGYTF
>.|TRBJ2-7|TRBD2|TRBV6-1
TGTGCCAGCAGTGAATCTGGACTAGCGGGAGGTGAGCAGTACTTC
CASSESGLAGGEQYF
>.|TRBJ1-1|.|TRBV5-1
TGCGCCAGCAGCTCTCGACAGGCGAACACTGAAGCTTTCTTT
CASSSRQANTEAFF
>.|TRBJ2-2|TRBD1|TRBV12-5
TGTGCTAGTGGTTACCTAATGGGAAGGGGGCTAGAAACCGGGGAGCTGTTTTTT
CASGYLMGRGLETGELFF
>.|TRBJ1-4|.|TRBV3-1/TRBV3-2
TGTGCCAGCAGCCAGGGGACAATGCGGTTCGAAAAACTGTTTTTT
CASSQGTMRFEKLFF
>.|TRBJ1-1|TRBD1|TRBV7-9
TGTGCCAGCAGCTTCGACAGGGCCGTTGATGAAGCTTTCTTT
CASSFDRAVDEAFF
>.|TRBJ2-2|.|TRBV5-1
TGCGCCAGCAGGGGAGCCGGGGAGCTGTTTTTT
CASRGAGELFF
>.|TRBJ2-7|.|TRBV21-1
TGTGCCAGCAGCAAAGTGAGGGCTCATATATACGAGCAGTACTTC
CASSKVRAHIYEQYF
>.|TRBJ2-3|TRBD2|TRBV20-1
TGCAGTGCTAATGACCCTACTAGCGGGAGAGCAGATACGCAGTATTTT
CSANDPTSGRADTQYF
>few|TRBJ1-6|.|TRBV3-1/TRBV3-2
TGTGCCAGCAGCCCCCAGCAGGGAGGCTCGTCACCCCTCCACTTT
CASSPQQGGSSPLHF
>.|TRBJ1-6|.|TRBV11-2
TGTGCCAGCAGCCCCCCCGGGGGGGCCGCTAATTCACCCCTCCACTTT
CASSPPGGAANSPLHF
>.|TRBJ2-2|.|TRBV11-2
TGTGCCAGCAGCTTAGTTGGGGCCGGGCTCGGGGAGCTGTTTTTT
CASSLVGAGLGELFF
>.|TRBJ2-7|.|TRBV18
TGTGCCAGCTCACCAATTCTAGGGAGCGAGCAGTACTTC
CASSPILGSEQYF
>few|TRBJ2-3|TRBD1|TRBV5-1
TGCGCCAGCAGCTTGGCCGGACAGGGGGCCGCAGATACGCAGTATTTT
CASSLAGQGAADTQYF
>.|TRBJ2-7|TRBD2|TRBV4-1
TGCGCCAGCAGCCAACTGGGACTAGCGGGAGTCTCCTACGAGCAGTACTTC
CASSQLGLAGVSYEQYF
>.|TRBJ2-7|TRBD1|TRBV28
TGTGCCAGCAGTCCTACCCCTCAGACAGGGGGCCGGCCCCGAAAAGAGCAGTACTTC
CASSPTPQTGGRPRKEQYF
>.|TRBJ1-6|TRBD1|TRBV27
TGTGCCAGCAGTGCGAGACAGGGCCGGTATTTGGGAGCGGGTTCACCCCTCCACTTT
CASSARQGRYLGAGSPLHF
>.|TRBJ2-5|TRBD2|TRBV11-2
TGTGCCAGCAGCCCAAGCGGGGCGCGGGAGACCCAGTACTTC
CASSPSGARETQYF
>.|TRBJ2-1|.|TRBV27
TGTGCCAGCAGTTTATTGACTGGGTCCTACAATGAGCAGTTCTTC
CASSLLTGSYNEQFF
>.|TRBJ1-2|.|TRBV9
TGTGCCAGCAGCGTAGCCCTGACAGAACTCTATGGCTACACCTTC
CASSVALTELYGYTF
>few|TRBJ2-3|.|TRBV4-2
TGTGCCAGCAGCCCGCGTCCTAGCACAGATACGCAGTATTTT
CASSPRPSTDTQYF
>once|TRBJ1-5|.|TRBV28
TGTGCCAGCAGTCTTCGTCAGCCCCAGCATTTT
CASSLRQPQHF
>.|TRBJ2-3|.|TRBV12-3/TRBV12-4
TGTGCCAGCAGTTCCCGGACTGCTTGGTATTTT
CASSSRTAWYF
>.|TRBJ2-7|TRBD1|TRBV28
TGTGCCAGCACCTTAGACATGACAGGGAACTACGAGCAGTACTTC
CASTLDMTGNYEQYF
>.|TRBJ1-1|TRBD1|TRBV30
TGTGCCTGGAGTACGGACAGGGTCATGAACACTGAAGCTTTCTTT
CAWSTDRVMNTEAFF
>.|TRBJ1-5|.|TRBV24-1
TGTGCCACCAGTGATTCTCCCATGGAGTGGCAGACCAATCAGCCCCAGCATTTT
CATSDSPMEWQTNQPQHF
>.|TRBJ2-1|TRBD2|TRBV5-5
TGTGCCAGCAGCCCTCGACTAGCCTCGGGACTTTACAATGAGCAGTTCTTC
CASSPRLASGLYNEQFF
>.|TRBJ2-2|TRBD2|TRBV28
TGTGCCAGCAGTTTTTTTGTGGGCGGGAGCACCGGGGAGCTGTTTTTT
CASSFFVGGSTGELFF
>once|TRBJ2-1|.|TRBV5-1
TGCGCCAGCAGCTTGGATACGGGAGTGGTCAATGAGCAGTTCTTC
CASSLDTGVVNEQFF